What follows are 17 T cell receptor beta chains derived from one specimen sequenced in a study of T cell responses to AZD1222 COVID-19 vaccine. The method was immunoSEQ multiplex PCR; TCRdb's version includes in-frame clones alone and lacks a portion of them. The sample includes over 100,000 clones, 88% seen only once; the top ten take 3% to 4%. The sequenced sample was peripheral blood, obtained on day 0 of AZD1222 vaccination. The receptor set was obtained from an adult in good health.

This chain links TRBV18 with TRBJ1-4, with a weak D call TRBD1 (5 bases). V lost 3 bases to trimming and J lost 10 bases, with 12 bases between them. This CDR3 contains 13 residues. Germline V gene lookup returns CDR1 KGHSH and CDR2 LQKENI. The chain's CDR3 is CASSPGRDVKLFF. CDR3 nucleotides: TGTGCCAGCTCACCGGGCAGGGACGTAAAACTGTTTTTT. Full variable domain (rest looked up from reference TRBV18 and TRBJ1-4): NAGVMQNPRHLVRRRGQEARLRCSPMKGHSHVYWYRQLPEEGLKFMVYLQKENIIDESGMPKERFSAEFPKEGPSILRIQQVVRGDSAAYFCASSPGRDVKLFFGSGTQLSVL.

This chain connects TRBV7-2 to TRBJ2-2; D is perhaps TRBD2 (5 bases). From germline, CDR1 is SGHTA and CDR2 FQGNSA. CDR3 size: 14 residues. V was cut by 6 bases and J by 7 bases, with 15 bases left in between. CDR3 sequence: CASSLGAVIGELFF. The CDR3 region has the DNA TGTGCCAGCAGTCTAGGAGCGGTAATCGGGGAGCTGTTTTTT. The whole variable domain, remainder taken from reference TRBV7-2 and TRBJ2-2, is GAGVSQSPSNKVTEKGKDVELRCDPISGHTALYWYRQSLGQGLEFLIYFQGNSAPDKSGLPSDRFSAERTGGSVSTLTIQRTQQEDSAVYLCASSLGAVIGELFFGEGSRLTVL.

This chain joins TRBV4-1 and TRBJ1-1; unclear D gene. The V gene lost 4 bases and the J gene lost 8 bases, with 11 bases spanning the gap. The germline V gene encodes CDR1 MGHRA and CDR2 YSYEKL. The CDR3 is 12 residues long. The CDR3 region has the DNA TGCGCCAGCAGCCCCGAGGAGGAGGAAGCTTTCTTT. Residues: CASSPEEEEAFF.

V gene TRBV7-9 combines with J gene TRBJ1-3; D may be TRBD1 (5 bases). Germline V CDR1 and CDR2: SEHNR, FQNEAQ (reference sequence). This CDR3 comprises 16 residues. With 5 bases removed from V and 0 bases from J, the gap between germline ends came to 14 bases. The CDR3 is CASSPGDSSSGNTIYF. Here the CDR3 DNA reads TGTGCCAGCAGCCCCGGGGACTCGAGCTCTGGAAACACCATATATTTT.

As concerns this clone: The final CDR3 position lacks the conserved phenylalanine or tryptophan, pointing to a likely read error. The DNA is left out, because the CDR3 cannot be placed on it with certainty; the CDR3 is given as TCRdb lists it. The V call is TRBV2, the J call TRBJ1-2; no DNA check was done on the table's D call, TRBD1. Germline assignment: CDR1 SNHLY and CDR2 FYNNEI. The CDR3 numbers 13 amino acids, ends counted. This chain's CDR3 is CASSESTGAGPHL.

There are a few counts of this clone. The CDR3 sequence is CASSSGTGINEQYF. DNA for the CDR3: TGTGCCAGCAGCTCCGGGACAGGGATCAACGAGCAGTACTTC. The J gene is TRBJ2-7, the V gene TRBV7-2, with 9 bases aligning to TRBD1. V trimming: 4 bases; J trimming: 5 bases; junction bases outside the gene matches: 6. The CDR3 runs 14 residues. Germline-derived CDR1 and CDR2 are SGHTA and FQGNSA.

The rearrangement links TRBV20-1 to TRBJ1-1, with TRBD1 identical over 7 bases. Trimming removed 3 bases from V and 1 base from J; junction bases left unmatched: 8. The CDR3 sequence is 15 residues long. Germline V lookup: CDR1 DFQATT, CDR2 SNEGSKA (reference sequence). The CDR3 DNA reads as TGCAGTGCTAGTAGGCAGGGGGTAGGGAACACTGAAGCTTTCTTT. Protein sequence: CSASRQGVGNTEAFF.

The chain combines TRBV6-1 with TRBJ1-1, with 9 bases fitting TRBD1. This CDR3 contains 14 residues. From germline, CDR1 is MNHNS and CDR2 SASEGT. Trimming took 3 bases from V and 3 from J; bases not matched to a gene: 2. The CDR3 nucleotides are TGTGCCAGCAGTGAGGGACAGGGCTACACTGAAGCTTTCTTT. Translation gives CASSEGQGYTEAFF.

This rearrangement joins TRBV7-2 to TRBJ1-1; D gene unclear. This CDR3 spans 14 amino acids. Trimming pared 5 bases from V and 4 bases from J, leaving 14 bases between. The V gene's germline CDR1 is SGHTA and CDR2 FQGNSA. The CDR3: CASSPASRGTEAFF. The CDR3 nucleotides are TGTGCCAGCAGCCCGGCGAGTCGGGGCACTGAAGCTTTCTTT. Filled out from reference TRBV7-2 and TRBJ1-1, the complete variable domain reads GAGVSQSPSNKVTEKGKDVELRCDPISGHTALYWYRQSLGQGLEFLIYFQGNSAPDKSGLPSDRFSAERTGGSVSTLTIQRTQQEDSAVYLCASSPASRGTEAFFGQGTRLTVV.

The chain has TRBV7-3 and TRBJ2-1, with D perhaps matching TRBD2 (6 bases). The CDR3 covers 14 residues. Trimming took 5 bases from V and 5 from J, leaving 13 bases between them. The germline CDR1 and CDR2 sequences are SGHTA and FQGTGA. The CDR3 DNA reads as TGTGCCAGCAGCCGCCAGGAGGGCAACAATGAGCAGTTCTTC. Amino acid sequence: CASSRQEGNNEQFF.

This clone has only one observation. The gene calls are TRBV11-2 and TRBJ1-2; 11 nucleotides match TRBD1. Germline V gene sequence: CDR1 SGHAT, CDR2 FQNNGV. V trimming: 4 bases; J trimming: 5 bases; junction bases outside the gene matches: 6. CDR3 length: 15 amino acids. The CDR3 DNA is TGTGCCAGCAGCTCGCCCGGGACAGGGGGGTATGGCTACACCTTC. It translates to CASSSPGTGGYGYTF.

V usage is TRBV10-3 and J usage is TRBJ2-1; 7 bases agree with TRBD2. The CDR3 has 12 residues. V was clipped by 3 bases and J by 10 bases; unmatched bases: 3. CDR1 and CDR2 (germline): ENHRY, SYGVKD. The CDR3 is CAISEVGGEQFF. DNA of the CDR3: TGTGCCATCAGTGAAGTGGGAGGGGAGCAGTTCTTC.

The gene calls are TRBV7-6 and TRBJ1-6; D gene uncertain. The CDR3 length is 13 residues. V was pared by 4 bases and J by 10 bases, with 11 bases between. Per germline, CDR1 SGHVS and CDR2 FNYEAQ. This CDR3 reads CASSSGANSPLHF. The CDR3 coding sequence is TGTGCCAGCAGCTCGGGTGCAAACTCACCCCTCCACTTT.

The sample holds one count of this clone. The chain employs TRBV2 and TRBJ1-6; a weak D match, TRBD1 (5 bases). The CDR3 sequence is 17 residues long. CDR1 and CDR2 from the germline V gene are SNHLY and FYNNEI. V was cut by 6 bases and J by 6 bases, with 21 bases left in between. CDR3 residues: CASSPSRGRDLNSPLHF. The CDR3 nucleotides read TGTGCCAGCAGCCCCAGCCGGGGCAGGGATCTTAATTCACCCCTCCACTTT.

The J gene is TRBJ1-6, the V gene TRBV5-6; no clear D. CDR1 SGHDT and CDR2 YYEEEE come from the germline V gene. This CDR3 contains 15 residues. The V end was cut by 2 bases, the J end by 14 bases, with 20 bases between. The CDR3 DNA is TGTGCCAGCAGCTTCCAGTCGGTAGTAGATGGAACCCTCCACTTT. It specifies CASSFQSVVDGTLHF.

The gene calls are TRBV5-1 and TRBJ1-1; D is possibly TRBD1 (6 bases). Germline V gives CDR1 SGHRS, CDR2 YFSETQ. Trimming cost V 1 base and J 3 bases, with 10 bases left between them. The CDR3 covers 14 residues. The CDR3: CASSLRAGDTEAFF. DNA for the CDR3: TGCGCCAGCAGCTTGAGGGCAGGGGACACTGAAGCTTTCTTT.

This clone was seen a single time. The chain joins TRBV19 to TRBJ1-4, with D unresolved. The CDR3 length is 16 residues. From germline, CDR1 is LNHDA and CDR2 SQIVND (reference sequence). V lost 5 bases, J lost 3 bases, and 16 bases lay in between. CDR3 loop: CASSPPTERSNEKLFF. CDR3 bases: TGTGCCAGTAGTCCCCCGACGGAAAGATCTAATGAAAAACTGTTTTTT.